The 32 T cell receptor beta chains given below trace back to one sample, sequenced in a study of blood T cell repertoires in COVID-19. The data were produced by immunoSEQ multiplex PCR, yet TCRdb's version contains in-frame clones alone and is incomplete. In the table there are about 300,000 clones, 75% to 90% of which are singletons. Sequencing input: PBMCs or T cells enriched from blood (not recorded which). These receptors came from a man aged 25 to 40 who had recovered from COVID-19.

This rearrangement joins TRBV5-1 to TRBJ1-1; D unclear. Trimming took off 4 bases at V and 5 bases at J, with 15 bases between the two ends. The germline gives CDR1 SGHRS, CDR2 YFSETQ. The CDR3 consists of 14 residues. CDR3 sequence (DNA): TGCGCCAGCAGCAGGAGGGAGTATTGGACTGAAGCTTTCTTT. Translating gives CASSRREYWTEAFF.

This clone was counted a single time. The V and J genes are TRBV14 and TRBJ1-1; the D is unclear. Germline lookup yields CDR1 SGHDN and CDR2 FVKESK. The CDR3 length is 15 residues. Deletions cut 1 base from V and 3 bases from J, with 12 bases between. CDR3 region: CASSQVKGGHTEAFF. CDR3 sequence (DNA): TGTGCCAGCAGCCAAGTTAAGGGAGGTCACACTGAAGCTTTCTTT.

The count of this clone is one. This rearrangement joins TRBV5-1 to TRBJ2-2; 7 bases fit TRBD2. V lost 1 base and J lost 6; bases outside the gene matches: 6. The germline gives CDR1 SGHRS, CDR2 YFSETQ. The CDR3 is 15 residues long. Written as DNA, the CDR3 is TGCGCCAGCAGCTTGTACCTAGCGGACGCCGGGGAGCTGTTTTTT. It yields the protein CASSLYLADAGELFF.

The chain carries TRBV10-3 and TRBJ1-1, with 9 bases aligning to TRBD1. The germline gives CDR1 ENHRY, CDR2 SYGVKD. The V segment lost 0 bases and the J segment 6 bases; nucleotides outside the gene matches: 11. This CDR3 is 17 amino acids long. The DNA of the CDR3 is TGTGCCATCAGTGAGTCGGGACAGGGCGTTTCTTATGCTGAAGCTTTCTTT. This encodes CAISESGQGVSYAEAFF.

DNA for the CDR3: TGTGCCAGCAGCTCCGCGGAGTTTCTCTGGGATGAAAAACTGTTTTTT. Amino acid sequence: CASSSAEFLWDEKLFF. This chain links TRBV7-9 with TRBJ1-4; no firm D call. V was trimmed by 4 bases and J by 6 bases, leaving 18 bases between them. The CDR3 runs to 16 residues. Per the germline V gene, CDR1 is SEHNR and CDR2 is FQNEAQ (reference sequence).

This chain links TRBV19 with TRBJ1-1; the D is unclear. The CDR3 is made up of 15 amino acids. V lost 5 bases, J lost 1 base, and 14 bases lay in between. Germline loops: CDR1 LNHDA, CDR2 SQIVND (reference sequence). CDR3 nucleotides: TGTGCCAGTAGTCTTGGGCCCAGTAGGAACACTGAAGCTTTCTTT. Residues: CASSLGPSRNTEAFF.

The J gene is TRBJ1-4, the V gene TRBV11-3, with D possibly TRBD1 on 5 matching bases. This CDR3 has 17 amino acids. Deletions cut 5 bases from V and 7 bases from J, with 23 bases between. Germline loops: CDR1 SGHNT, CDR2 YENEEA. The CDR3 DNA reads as TGTGCCAGCAGCCTGGTGCCAGGGTTGTGCGGTGGTGAAAAACTGTTTTTT. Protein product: CASSLVPGLCGGEKLFF.

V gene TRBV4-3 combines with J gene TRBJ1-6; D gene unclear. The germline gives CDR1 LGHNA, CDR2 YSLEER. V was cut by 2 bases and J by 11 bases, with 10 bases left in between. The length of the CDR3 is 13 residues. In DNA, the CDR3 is TGCGCCAGCAGCCAATCCCCAGGCACACCCCTCCACTTT. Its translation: CASSQSPGTPLHF.

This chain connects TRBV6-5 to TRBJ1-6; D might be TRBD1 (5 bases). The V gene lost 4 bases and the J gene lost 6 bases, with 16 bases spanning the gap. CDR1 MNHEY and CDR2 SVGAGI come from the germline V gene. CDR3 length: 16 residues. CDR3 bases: TGTGCCAGCAGTTGGAAGTTTAGACAGAGTAATTCACCCCTCCACTTT. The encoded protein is CASSWKFRQSNSPLHF.

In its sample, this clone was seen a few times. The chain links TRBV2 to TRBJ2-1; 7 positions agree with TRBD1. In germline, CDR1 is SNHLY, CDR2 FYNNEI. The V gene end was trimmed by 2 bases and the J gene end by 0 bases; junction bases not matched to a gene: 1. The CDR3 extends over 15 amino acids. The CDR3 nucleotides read TGTGCCAGCAGTGAATCAGGGGGCTCCTACAATGAGCAGTTCTTC. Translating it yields CASSESGGSYNEQFF.

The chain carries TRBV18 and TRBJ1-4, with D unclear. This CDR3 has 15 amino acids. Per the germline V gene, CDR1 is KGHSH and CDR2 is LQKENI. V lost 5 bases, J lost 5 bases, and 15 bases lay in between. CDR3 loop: CASSYSRVSNEKLFF. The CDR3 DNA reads TGTGCCAGCTCATATAGCCGGGTGTCGAATGAAAAACTGTTTTTT.

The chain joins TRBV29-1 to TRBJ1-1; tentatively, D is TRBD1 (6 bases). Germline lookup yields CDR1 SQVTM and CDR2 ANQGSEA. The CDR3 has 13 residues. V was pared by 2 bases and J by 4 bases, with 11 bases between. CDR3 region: CSVETGRGTEAFF. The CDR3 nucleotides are TGCAGCGTTGAAACAGGGAGGGGCACTGAAGCTTTCTTT.

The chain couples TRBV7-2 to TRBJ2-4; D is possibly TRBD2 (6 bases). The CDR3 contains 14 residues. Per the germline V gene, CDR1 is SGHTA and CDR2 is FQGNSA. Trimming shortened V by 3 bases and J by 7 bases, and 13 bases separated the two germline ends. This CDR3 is CASSFPGVGNIQYF. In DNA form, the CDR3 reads TGTGCCAGCAGCTTTCCGGGAGTCGGCAACATTCAGTACTTC.

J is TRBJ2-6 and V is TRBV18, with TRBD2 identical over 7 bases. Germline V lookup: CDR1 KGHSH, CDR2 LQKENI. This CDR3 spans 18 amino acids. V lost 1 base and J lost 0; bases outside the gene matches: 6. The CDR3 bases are TGTGCCAGCTCACCACTCGCTAGCGGAGACTCTGGGGCCAACGTCCTGACTTTC. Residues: CASSPLASGDSGANVLTF.

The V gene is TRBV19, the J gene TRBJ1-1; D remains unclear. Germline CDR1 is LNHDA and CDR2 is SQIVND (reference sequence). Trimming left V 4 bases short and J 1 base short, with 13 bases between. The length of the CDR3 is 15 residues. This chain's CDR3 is CASSTRLGRNTEAFF. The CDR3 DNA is TGTGCCAGTAGTACCCGTTTGGGCCGGAACACTGAAGCTTTCTTT.

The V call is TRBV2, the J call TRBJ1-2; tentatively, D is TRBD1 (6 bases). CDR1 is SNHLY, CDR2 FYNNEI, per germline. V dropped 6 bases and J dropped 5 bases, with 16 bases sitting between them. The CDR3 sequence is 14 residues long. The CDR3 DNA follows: TGTGCCAGCAGGATAGAACAGGGAGTGTATGGCTACACCTTC. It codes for CASRIEQGVYGYTF. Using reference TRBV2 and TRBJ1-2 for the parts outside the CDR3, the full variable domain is EPEVTQTPSHQVTQMGQEVILRCVPISNHLYFYWYRQILGQKVEFLVSFYNNEISEKSEIFDDQFSVERPDGSNFTLKIRSTKLEDSAMYFCASRIEQGVYGYTFGSGTRLTVV.

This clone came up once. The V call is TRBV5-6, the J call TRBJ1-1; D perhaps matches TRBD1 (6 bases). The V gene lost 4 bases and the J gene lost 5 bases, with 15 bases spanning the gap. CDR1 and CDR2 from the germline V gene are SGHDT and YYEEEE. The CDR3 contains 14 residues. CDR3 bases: TGTGCCAGCAGCCCGGCGGGCAGGGGTACTGAAGCTTTCTTT. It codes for CASSPAGRGTEAFF.

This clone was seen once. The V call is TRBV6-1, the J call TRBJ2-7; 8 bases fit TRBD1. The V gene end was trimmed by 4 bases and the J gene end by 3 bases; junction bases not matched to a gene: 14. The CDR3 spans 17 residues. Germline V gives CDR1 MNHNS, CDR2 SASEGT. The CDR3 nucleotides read TGTGCCAGCAGTGCGGACAGGGAGGTTGCTGTAGACTACGAGCAGTACTTC. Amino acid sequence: CASSADREVAVDYEQYF.

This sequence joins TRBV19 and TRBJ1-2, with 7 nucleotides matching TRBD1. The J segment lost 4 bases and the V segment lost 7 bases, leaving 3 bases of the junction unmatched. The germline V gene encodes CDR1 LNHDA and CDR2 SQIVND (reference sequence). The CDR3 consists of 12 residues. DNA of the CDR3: TGTGCCAGTACGGACAGGATCTATGGCTACACCTTC. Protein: CASTDRIYGYTF.

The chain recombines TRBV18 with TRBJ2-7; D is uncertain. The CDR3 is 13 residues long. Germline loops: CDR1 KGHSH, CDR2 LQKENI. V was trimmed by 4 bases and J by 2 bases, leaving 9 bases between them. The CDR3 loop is CASSLGDAYEQYF. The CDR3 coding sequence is TGTGCCAGCTCACTGGGCGATGCCTACGAGCAGTACTTC.

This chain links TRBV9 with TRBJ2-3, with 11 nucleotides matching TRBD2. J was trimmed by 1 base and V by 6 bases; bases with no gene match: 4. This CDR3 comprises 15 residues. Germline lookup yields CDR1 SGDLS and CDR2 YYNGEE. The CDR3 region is CASTLTSGGTDTQYF. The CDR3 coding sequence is TGTGCCAGCACGCTGACTAGCGGGGGCACAGATACGCAGTATTTT.

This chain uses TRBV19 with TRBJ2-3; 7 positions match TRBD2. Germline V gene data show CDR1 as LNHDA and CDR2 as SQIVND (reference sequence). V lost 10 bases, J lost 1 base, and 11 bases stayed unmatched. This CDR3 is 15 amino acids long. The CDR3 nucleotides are TGTGCCACCACCCTCTCGGGGGGACGCACAGATACGCAGTATTTT. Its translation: CATTLSGGRTDTQYF.

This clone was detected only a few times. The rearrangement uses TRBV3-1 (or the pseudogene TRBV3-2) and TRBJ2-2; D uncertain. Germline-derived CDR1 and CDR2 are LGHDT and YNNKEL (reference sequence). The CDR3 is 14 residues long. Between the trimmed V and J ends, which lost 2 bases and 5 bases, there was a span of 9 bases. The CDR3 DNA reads TGTGCCAGCAGCCAACGTACCGGGACCGGGGAGCTGTTTTTT. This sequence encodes CASSQRTGTGELFF.

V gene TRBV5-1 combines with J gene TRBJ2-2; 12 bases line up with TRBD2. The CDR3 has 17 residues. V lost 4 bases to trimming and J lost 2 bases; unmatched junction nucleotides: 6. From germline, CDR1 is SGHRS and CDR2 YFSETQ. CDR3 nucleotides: TGCGCCAGCAGCACCATGGGACTAGCGGGTAACACCGGGGAGCTGTTTTTT. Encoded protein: CASSTMGLAGNTGELFF.

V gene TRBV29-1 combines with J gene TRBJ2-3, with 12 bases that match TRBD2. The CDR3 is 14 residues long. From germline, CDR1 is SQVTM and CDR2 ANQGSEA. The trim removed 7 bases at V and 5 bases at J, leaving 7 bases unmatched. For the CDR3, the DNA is TGCAGCGCTCAGACTAGCGGGGGCGGAGATACGCAGTATTTT. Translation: CSAQTSGGGDTQYF.

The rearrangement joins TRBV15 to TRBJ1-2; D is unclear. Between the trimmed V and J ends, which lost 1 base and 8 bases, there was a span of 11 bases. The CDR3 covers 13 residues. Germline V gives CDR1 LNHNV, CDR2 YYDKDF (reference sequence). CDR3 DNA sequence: TGTGCCACCAGCAGAGTGGCGGCTGGGGGCTACACCTTC. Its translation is CATSRVAAGGYTF.

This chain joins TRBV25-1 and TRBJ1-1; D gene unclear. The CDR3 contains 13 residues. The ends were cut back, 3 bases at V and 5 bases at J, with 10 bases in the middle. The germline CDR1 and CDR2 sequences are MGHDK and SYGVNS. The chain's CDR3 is CASSERGKTEAFF. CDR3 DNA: TGTGCCAGCAGTGAGAGAGGGAAAACTGAAGCTTTCTTT.

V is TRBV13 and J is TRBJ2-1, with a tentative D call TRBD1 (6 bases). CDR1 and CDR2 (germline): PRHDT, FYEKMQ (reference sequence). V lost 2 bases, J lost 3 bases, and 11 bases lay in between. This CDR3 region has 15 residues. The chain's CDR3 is CASSLSLDSYNEQFF. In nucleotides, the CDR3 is TGTGCCAGCAGCTTATCCCTGGACAGCTACAATGAGCAGTTCTTC.

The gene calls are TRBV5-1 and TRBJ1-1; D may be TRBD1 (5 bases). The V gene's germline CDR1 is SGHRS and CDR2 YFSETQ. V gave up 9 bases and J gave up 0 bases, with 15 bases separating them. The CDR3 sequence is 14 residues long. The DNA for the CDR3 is TGCGCCACCAAAGCCCAGGGATTGAACACTGAAGCTTTCTTT. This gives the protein CATKAQGLNTEAFF.

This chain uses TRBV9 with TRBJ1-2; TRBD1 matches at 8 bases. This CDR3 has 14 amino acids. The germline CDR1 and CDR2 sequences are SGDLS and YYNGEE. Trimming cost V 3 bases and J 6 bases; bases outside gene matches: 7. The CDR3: CASSADRGLNGYTF. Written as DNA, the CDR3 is TGTGCCAGCAGCGCAGACAGGGGTCTCAATGGCTACACCTTC.

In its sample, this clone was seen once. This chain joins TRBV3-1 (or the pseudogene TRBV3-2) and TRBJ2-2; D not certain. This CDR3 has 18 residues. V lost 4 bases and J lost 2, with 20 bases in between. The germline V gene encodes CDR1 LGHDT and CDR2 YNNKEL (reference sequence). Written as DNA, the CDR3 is TGTGCCAGCAGCCCCTTAGATAGTCCCAACCCCAACACCGGGGAGCTGTTTTTT. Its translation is CASSPLDSPNPNTGELFF.

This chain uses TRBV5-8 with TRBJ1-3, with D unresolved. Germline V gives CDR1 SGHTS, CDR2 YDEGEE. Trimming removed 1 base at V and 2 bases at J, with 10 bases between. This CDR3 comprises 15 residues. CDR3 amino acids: CASSLRGSAGNTIYF. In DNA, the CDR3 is TGTGCCAGCAGCTTGCGGGGAAGTGCTGGAAACACCATATATTTT.